This T cell receptor beta chain was captured in a study of shared clonotypes between healthy human individuals. Findings of the study overall: Researchers found naive subsets generally carried larger estimated richness than memory subsets.

Trimming took 4 bases from V and 5 from J, leaving 14 bases between them. Germline V gene sequence: CDR1 MDHEN, CDR2 SYDVKM. The CDR3 runs to 14 residues. TCRdb's table, derived via immunoSEQ multiplex PCR, lists solely in-frame clones and lacks some. The sample consists of millions of clones, over 85% of them appearing once. A remark on this clone: Its antigen is still unknown.

The sequence was obtained from a man aged 18 to 29 in good health. This sequence joins TRBV28 and TRBJ1-1; perhaps TRBD1 as D (6 bases). What was sequenced was naive CD4+ T cells sorted from blood. Specified subset: CD45RA+ positively selected. Here the CDR3 reads CASSSTGFRTEAFF. DNA for the CDR3: TGTGCCAGCAGTTCCACAGGGTTCAGAACTGAAGCTTTCTTT.